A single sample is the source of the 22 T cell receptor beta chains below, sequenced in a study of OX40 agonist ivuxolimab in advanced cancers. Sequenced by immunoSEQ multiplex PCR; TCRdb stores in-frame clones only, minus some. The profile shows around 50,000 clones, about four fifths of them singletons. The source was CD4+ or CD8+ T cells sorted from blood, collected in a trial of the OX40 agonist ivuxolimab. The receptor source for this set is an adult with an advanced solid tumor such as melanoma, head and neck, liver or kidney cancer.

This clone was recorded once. CDR3 amino acids: CGAGTDYGYTF. CDR3 bases: TGCGGAGCCGGGACAGATTATGGCTACACCTTC. V is TRBV20-1 and J is TRBJ1-2; TRBD1 matches at 7 bases. The CDR3 loop spans 11 amino acids. CDR1 and CDR2 from the germline V gene are DFQATT and SNEGSKA (reference sequence).

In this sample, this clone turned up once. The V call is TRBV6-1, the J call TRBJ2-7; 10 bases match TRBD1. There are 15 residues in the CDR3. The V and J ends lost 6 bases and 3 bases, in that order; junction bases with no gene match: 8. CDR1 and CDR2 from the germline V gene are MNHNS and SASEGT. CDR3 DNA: TGTGCCAGCAGCCCCATAGGGACAGGGGTCTACGAGCAGTACTTC. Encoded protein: CASSPIGTGVYEQYF.

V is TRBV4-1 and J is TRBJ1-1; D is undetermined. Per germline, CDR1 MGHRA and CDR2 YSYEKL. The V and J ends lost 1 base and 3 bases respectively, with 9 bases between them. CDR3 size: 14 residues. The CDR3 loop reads CASSQGVRDTEAFF. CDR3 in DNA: TGCGCCAGCAGCCAAGGGGTAAGGGACACTGAAGCTTTCTTT.

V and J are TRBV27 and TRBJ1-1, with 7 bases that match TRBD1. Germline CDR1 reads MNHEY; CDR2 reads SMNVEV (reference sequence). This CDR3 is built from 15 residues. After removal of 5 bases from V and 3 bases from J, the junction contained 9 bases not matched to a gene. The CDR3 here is CASSAETGLDTEAFF. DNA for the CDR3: TGTGCCAGCAGTGCAGAGACAGGGTTGGACACTGAAGCTTTCTTT.

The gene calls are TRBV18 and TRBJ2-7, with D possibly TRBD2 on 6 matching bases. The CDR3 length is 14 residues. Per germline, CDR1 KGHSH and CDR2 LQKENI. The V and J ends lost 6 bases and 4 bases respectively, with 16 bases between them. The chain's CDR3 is CASSSGTGVYEQYF. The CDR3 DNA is TGTGCCAGCTCTTCCGGGACGGGAGTTTACGAGCAGTACTTC.

The CDR3 sequence is CASEGGGSYNEQFF. CDR3 coding DNA: TGTGCCAGCGAAGGGGGGGGCTCCTACAATGAGCAGTTCTTC. The chain joins TRBV28 to TRBJ2-1, with a tentative D call TRBD2 (7 bases). The CDR3 sequence is 14 residues long. Germline V gives CDR1 MDHEN, CDR2 SYDVKM. The V gene lost 8 bases and the J gene lost 0 bases, with 11 bases spanning the gap.

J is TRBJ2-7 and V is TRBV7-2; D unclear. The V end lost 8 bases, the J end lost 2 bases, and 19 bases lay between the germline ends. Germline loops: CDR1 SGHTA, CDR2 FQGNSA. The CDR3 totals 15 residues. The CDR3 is CASADRATPPYEQYF. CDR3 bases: TGTGCCAGCGCAGATAGGGCCACCCCTCCCTACGAGCAGTACTTC.

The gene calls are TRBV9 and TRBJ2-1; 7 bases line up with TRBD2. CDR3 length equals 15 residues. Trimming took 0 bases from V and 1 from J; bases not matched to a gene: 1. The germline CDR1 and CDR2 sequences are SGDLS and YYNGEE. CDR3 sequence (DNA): TGTGCCAGCAGCGTAGGGACTAGTTCCTACAATGAGCAGTTCTTC. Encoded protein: CASSVGTSSYNEQFF.

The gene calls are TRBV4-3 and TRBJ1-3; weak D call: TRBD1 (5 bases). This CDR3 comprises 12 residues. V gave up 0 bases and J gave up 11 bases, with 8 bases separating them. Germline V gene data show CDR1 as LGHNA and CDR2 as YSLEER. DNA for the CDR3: TGCGCCAGCAGCCAAGACAGGGACGCCATATATTTT. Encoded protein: CASSQDRDAIYF.

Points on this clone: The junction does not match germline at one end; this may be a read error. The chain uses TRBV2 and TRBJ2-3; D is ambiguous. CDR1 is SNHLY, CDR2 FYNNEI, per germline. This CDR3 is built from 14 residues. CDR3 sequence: CASNGPGRTDTQYF. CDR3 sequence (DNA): TGTGCGAGCAATGGGCCAGGACGCACAGATACGCAGTATTTT.

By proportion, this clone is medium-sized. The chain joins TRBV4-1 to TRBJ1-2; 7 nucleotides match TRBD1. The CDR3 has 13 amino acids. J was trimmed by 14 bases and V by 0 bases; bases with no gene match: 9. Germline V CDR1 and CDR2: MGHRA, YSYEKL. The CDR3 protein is CASSQDIDRDITF. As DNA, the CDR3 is TGCGCCAGCAGCCAAGACATAGACAGGGACATAACCTTC.

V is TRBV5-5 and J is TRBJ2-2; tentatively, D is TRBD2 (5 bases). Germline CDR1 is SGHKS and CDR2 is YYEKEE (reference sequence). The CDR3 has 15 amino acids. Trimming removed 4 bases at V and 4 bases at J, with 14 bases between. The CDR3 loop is CASSREPSGTGELFF. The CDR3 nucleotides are TGTGCCAGCAGCCGGGAACCTTCTGGCACCGGGGAGCTGTTTTTT. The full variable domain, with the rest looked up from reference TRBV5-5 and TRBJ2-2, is DAGVTQSPTHLIKTRGQQVTLRCSPISGHKSVSWYQQVLGQGPQFIFQYYEKEERGRGNFPDRFSARQFPNYSSELNVNALLLGDSALYLCASSREPSGTGELFFGEGSRLTVL.

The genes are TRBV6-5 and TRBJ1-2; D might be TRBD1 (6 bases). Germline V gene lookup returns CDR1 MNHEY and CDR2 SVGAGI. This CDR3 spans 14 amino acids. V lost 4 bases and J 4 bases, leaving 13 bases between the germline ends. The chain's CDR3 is CASSSSGQSYGYTF. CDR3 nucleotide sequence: TGTGCCAGCAGTTCCTCCGGACAGTCCTATGGCTACACCTTC.

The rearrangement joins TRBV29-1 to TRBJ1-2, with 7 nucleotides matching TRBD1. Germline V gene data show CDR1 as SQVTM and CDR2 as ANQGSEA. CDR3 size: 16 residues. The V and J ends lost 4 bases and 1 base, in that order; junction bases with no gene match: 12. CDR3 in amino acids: CSVGGGGGSFNYGYTF. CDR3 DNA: TGCAGCGTTGGAGGTGGAGGGGGCTCCTTTAACTATGGCTACACCTTC.

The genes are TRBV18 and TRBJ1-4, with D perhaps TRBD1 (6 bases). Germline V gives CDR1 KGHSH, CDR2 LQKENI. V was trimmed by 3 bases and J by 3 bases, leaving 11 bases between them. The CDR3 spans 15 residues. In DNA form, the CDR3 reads TGTGCCAGCTCACCTCAGACAGGTTCTAATGAAAAACTGTTTTTT. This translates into CASSPQTGSNEKLFF.

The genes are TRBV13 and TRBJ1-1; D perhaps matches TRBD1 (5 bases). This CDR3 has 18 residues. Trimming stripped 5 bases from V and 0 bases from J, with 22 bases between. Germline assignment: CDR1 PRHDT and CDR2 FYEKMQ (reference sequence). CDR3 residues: CASSMKAFGGILNTEAFF. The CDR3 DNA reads TGTGCCAGCAGCATGAAAGCTTTCGGGGGGATTTTGAACACTGAAGCTTTCTTT. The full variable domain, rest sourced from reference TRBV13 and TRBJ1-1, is AAGVIQSPRHLIKEKRETATLKCYPIPRHDTVYWYQQGPGQDPQFLISFYEKMQSDKGSIPDRFSAQQFSDYHSELNMSSLELGDSALYFCASSMKAFGGILNTEAFFGQGTRLTVV.

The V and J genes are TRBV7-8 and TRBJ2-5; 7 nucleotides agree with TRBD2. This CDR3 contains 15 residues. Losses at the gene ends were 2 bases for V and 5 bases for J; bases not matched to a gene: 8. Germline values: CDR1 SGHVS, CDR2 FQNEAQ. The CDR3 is CASSLRVAGRETQYF. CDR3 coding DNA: TGTGCCAGCAGCTTACGCGTAGCGGGTAGGGAGACCCAGTACTTC. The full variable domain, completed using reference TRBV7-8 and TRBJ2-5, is GAGVSQSPRYKVAKRGQDVALRCDPISGHVSLFWYQQALGQGPEFLTYFQNEAQLDKSGLPSDRFFAERPEGSVSTLKIQRTQQEDSAVYLCASSLRVAGRETQYFGPGTRLLVL.

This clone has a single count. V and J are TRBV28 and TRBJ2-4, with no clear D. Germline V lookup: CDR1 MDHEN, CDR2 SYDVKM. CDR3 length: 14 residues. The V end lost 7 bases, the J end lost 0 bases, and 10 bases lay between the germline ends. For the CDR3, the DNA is TGTGCCAGCACCCCTAACGTAGCCAAAAACATTCAGTACTTC. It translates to CASTPNVAKNIQYF.

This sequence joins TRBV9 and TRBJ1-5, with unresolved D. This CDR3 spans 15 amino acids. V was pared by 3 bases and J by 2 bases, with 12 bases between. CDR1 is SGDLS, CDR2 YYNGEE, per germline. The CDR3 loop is CASSANGKGNQPQHF. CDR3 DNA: TGTGCCAGCAGCGCTAACGGGAAGGGCAATCAGCCCCAGCATTTT.

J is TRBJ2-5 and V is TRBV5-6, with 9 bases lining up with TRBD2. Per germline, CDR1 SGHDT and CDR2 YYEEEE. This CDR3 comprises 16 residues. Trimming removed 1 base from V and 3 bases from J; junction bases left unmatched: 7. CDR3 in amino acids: CASSLSGGGAEETQYF. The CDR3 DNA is TGTGCCAGCAGCTTGTCCGGCGGGGGGGCTGAAGAGACCCAGTACTTC.

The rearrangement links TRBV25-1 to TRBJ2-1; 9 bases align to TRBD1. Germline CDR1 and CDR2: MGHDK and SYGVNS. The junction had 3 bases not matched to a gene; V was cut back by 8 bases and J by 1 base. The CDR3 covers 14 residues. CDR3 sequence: CASSGQGSYNEQFF. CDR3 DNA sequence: TGTGCCAGCTCGGGACAGGGTTCCTACAATGAGCAGTTCTTC.

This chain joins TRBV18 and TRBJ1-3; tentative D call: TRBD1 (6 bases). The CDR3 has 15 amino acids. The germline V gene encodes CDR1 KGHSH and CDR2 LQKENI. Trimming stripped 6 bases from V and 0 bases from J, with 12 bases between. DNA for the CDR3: TGTGCCAGCTCGACAGGCCCGAGCTCTGGAAACACCATATATTTT. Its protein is CASSTGPSSGNTIYF.